This entry features one T cell receptor beta chain sequence. Antigen specificity is unknown. This record comes from a study of shared clonotypes between healthy human individuals. Only in-frame clones appear in the TCRdb table, and some are missing; sequencing was by immunoSEQ multiplex PCR. This sample has 2 million or so clones, with roughly 94% found just once. There are 15 residues in the CDR3. Germline CDR1 and CDR2: ENHRY and SYGVKD. The trim removed 5 bases at V and 2 bases at J, leaving 7 bases unmatched. Findings and caveats of the study: The genetic and exposure-history diversity represented was limited by few donors.

The source of this sequence is a man younger than 30 in good health. The specimen was naive CD4+ T cells sorted from blood. Subset denoted: CD45RA+ positively selected. The chain couples TRBV10-3 to TRBJ2-3, with 7 bases fitting TRBD2. The CDR3 DNA is TGTGCCATCAGTCTCTCTAGCGGAACCACAGATACGCAGTATTTT. It specifies CAISLSSGTTDTQYF.